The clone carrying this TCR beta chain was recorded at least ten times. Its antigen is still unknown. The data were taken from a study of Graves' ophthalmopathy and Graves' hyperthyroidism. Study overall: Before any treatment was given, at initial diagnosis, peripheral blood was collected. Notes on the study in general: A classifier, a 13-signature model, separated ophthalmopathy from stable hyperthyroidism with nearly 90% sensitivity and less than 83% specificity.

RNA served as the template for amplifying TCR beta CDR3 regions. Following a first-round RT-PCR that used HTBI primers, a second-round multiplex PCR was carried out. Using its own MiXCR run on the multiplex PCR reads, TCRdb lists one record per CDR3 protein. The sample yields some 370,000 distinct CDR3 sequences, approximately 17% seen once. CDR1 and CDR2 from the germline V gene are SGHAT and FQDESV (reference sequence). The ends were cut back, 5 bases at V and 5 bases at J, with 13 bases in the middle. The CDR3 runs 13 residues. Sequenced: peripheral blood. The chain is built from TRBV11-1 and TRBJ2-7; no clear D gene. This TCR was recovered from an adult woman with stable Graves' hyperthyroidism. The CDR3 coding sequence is TGTGCCAGCAGCGTGTTAGCCAAGAACGAGCAGTACTTC. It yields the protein CASSVLAKNEQYF.